This T cell receptor (beta chain) was sequenced during a study of blood T cell repertoires in COVID-19. The germline V gene encodes CDR1 KGHDR and CDR2 SFDVKD. The CDR3 is 18 residues long. V was clipped by 3 bases and J by 6 bases; unmatched bases: 11. Profiling relied on immunoSEQ multiplex PCR, and the TCRdb table lists in-frame clones only, not all of them. The sample has about 110,000 clones; more than 75% are singletons. The specimen was peripheral blood. The genes are TRBV24-1 and TRBJ2-1; 12 nucleotides align to TRBD1. This TCR was sampled from a woman between 45 and 65 years old with acute or convalescent COVID-19. The CDR3 DNA reads TGTGCCACCAGTGATGACCAGGGGACAGGGGGCCTCGGCAATGAGCAGTTCTTC. Amino acid sequence: CATSDDQGTGGLGNEQFF.